This section outlines one TCR beta chain sequence together with its context. The sample belongs to a study of blood T cell repertoires in COVID-19. Turning to the study itself: The United States, Italy and Spain were the sources of the acute and convalescent COVID-19 samples. T cells, B-cell-depleted T cells, or PBMCs supplied cDNA or gDNA.

This CDR3 contains 13 residues. V was clipped by 9 bases and J by 7 bases, with 13 bases between them. Germline V gene sequence: CDR1 LNHNV, CDR2 YYDKDF (reference sequence). The authors' processing: Estimation of nucleated cell counts relied on the amplification of reference gene primers. Data came from immunoSEQ multiplex PCR; TCRdb stores just in-frame clones and leaves some out. V and J calls and clone size are copied from that table; D and trimming were computed from the DNA. In the table there are roughly 300,000 clones, 70% to 90% of which are singletons. V is TRBV15 and J is TRBJ1-6, with TRBD1 as a possible D gene (5 bases). The sequenced material came from peripheral blood. The clonotype originates from a woman aged 45-59 years who had recovered from COVID-19. The CDR3 loop reads CATRDLGNSPLHF. CDR3 nucleotide sequence: TGTGCCACTAGGGACTTGGGAAATTCACCCCTCCACTTT.